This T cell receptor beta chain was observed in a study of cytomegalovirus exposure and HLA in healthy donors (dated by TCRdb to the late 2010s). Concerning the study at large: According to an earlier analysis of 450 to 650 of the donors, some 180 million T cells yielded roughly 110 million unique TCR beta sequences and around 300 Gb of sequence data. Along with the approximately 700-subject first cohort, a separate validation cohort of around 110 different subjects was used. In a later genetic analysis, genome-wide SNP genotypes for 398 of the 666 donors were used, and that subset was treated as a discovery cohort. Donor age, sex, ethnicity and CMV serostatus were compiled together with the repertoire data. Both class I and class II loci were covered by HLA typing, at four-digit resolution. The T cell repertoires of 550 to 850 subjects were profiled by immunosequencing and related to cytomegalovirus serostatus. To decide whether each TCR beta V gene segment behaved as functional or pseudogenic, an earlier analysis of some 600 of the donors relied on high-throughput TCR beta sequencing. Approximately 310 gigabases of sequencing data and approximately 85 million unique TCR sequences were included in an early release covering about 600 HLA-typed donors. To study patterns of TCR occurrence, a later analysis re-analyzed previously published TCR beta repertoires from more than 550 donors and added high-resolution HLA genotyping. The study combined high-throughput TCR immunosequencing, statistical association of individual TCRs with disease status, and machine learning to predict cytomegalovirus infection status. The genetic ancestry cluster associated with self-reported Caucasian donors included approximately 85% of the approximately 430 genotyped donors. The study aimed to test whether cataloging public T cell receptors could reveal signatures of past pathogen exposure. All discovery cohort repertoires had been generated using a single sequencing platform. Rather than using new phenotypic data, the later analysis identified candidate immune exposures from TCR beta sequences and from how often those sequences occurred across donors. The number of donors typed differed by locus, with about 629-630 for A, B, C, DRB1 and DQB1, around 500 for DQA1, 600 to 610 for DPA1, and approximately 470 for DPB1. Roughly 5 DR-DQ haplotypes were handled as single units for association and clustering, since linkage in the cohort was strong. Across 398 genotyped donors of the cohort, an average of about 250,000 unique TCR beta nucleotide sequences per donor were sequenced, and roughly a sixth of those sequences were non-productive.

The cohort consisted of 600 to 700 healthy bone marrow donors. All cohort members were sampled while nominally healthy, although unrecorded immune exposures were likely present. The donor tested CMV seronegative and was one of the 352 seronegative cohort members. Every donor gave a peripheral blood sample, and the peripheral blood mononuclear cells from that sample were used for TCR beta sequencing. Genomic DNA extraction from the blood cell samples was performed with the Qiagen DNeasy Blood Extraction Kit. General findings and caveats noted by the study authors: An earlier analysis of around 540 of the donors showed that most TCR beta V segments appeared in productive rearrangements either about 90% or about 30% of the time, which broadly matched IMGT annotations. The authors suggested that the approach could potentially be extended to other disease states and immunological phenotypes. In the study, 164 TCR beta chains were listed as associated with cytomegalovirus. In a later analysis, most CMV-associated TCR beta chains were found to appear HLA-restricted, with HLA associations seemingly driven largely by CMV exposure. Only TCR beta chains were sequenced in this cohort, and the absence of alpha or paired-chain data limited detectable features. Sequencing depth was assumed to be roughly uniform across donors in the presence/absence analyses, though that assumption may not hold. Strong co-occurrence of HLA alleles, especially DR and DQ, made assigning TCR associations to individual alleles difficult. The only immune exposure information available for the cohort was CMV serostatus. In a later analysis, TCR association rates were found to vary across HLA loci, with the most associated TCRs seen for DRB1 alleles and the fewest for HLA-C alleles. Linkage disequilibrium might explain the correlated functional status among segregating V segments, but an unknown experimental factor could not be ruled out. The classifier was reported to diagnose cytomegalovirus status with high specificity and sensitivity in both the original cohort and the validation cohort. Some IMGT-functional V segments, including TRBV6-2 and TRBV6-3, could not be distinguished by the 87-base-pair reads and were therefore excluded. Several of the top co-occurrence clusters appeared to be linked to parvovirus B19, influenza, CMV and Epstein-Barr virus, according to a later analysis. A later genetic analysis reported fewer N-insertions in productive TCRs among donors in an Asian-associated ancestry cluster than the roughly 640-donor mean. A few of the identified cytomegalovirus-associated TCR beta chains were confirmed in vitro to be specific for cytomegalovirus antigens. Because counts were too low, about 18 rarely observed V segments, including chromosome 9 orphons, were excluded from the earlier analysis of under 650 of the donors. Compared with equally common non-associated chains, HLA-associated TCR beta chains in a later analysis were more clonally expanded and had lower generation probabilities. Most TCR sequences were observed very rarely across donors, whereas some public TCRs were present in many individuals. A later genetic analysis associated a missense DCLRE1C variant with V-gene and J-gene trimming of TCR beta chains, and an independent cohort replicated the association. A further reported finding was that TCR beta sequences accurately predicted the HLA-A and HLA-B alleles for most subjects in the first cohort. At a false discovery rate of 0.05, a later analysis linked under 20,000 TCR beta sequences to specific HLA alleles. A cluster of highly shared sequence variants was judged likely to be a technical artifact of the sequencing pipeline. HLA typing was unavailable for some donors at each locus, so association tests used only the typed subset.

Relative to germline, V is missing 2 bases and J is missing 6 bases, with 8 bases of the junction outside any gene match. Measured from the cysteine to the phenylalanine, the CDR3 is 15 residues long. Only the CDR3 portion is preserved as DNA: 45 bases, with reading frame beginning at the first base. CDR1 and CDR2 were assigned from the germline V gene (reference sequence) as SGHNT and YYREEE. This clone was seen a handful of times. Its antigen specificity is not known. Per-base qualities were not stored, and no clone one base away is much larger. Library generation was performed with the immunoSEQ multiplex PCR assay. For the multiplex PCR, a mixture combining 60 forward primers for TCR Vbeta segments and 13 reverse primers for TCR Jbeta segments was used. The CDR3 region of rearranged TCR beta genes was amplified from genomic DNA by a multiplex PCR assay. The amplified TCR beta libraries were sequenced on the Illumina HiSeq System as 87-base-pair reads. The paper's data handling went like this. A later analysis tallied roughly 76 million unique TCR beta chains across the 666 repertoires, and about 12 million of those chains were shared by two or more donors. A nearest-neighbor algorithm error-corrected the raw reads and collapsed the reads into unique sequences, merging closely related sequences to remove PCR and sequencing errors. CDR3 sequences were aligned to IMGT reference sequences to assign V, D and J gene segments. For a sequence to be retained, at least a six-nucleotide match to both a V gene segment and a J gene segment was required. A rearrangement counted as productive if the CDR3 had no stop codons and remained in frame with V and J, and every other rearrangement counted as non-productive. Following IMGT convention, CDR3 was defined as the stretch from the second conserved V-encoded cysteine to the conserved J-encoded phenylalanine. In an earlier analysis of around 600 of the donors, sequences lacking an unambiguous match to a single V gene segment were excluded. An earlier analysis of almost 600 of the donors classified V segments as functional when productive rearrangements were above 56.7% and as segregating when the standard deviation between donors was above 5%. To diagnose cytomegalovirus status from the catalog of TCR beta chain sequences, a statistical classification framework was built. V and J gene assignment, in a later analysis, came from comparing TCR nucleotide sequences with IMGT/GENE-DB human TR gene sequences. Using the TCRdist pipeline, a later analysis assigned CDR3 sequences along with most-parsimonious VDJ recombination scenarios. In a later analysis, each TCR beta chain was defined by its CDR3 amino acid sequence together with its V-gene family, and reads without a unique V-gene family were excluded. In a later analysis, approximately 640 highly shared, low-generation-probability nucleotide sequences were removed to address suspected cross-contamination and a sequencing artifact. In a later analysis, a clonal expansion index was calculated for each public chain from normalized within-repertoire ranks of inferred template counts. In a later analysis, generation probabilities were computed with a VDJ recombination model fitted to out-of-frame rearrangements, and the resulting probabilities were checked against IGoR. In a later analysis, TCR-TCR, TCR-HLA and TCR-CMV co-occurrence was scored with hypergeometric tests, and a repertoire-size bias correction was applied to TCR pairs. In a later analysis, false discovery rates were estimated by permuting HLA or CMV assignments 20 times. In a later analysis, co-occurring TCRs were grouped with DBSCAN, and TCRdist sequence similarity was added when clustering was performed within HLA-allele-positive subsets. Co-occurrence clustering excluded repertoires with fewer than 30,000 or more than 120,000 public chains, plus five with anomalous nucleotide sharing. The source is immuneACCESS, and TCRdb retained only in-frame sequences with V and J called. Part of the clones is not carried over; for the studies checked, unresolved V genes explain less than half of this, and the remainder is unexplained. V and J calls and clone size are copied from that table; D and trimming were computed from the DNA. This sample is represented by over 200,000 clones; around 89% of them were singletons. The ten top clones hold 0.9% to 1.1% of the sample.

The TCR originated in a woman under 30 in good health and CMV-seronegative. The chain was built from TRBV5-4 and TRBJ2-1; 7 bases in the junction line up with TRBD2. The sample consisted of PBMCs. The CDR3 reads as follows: CASSFTGGMGNEQFF. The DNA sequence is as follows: TGTGCCAGCAGCTTTACGGGAGGCATGGGCAATGAGCAGTTCTTC.